This TCR beta chain was captured by sequencing in a study of T cell repertoires in cytomegalovirus infection. As for the study in general: Matching HLA type and CMV infection were both indicated by public TCR beta signatures. The study's findings and limits: Adding up the frequency of public TCR beta families identified people who carried CMV plus the relevant HLA. Clonotype analysis showed dominance of the ex vivo response by HLA-C-restricted CMV-specific TCR beta clonotypes.

Via MiXCR, TCRdb re-called the reads, giving one row per CDR3 protein. The table shows hundreds of thousands of distinct CDR3 sequences, with around 18% occurring only once. The germline CDR1 and CDR2 sequences are SGHTA and FQGNSA. With V trimmed by 5 bases and J by 1 base, 6 bases remained unmatched. The CDR3 loop spans 15 amino acids. This clonotype was counted at least ten times. Its antigen is undetermined. The TCR was taken from a human donor in good health (CMV status not recorded). Some clones in this sample may be carry-over from other donors' samples. The material sequenced was PBMCs. The chain links TRBV7-2 to TRBJ2-5; 8 bases are a match to TRBD1. The CDR3 loop is CASSRDRLLQETQYF. DNA for the CDR3: TGTGCCAGCAGCCGGGACAGGCTACTCCAAGAGACCCAGTACTTC.